This T cell receptor beta chain was retrieved from a study of cytomegalovirus exposure and HLA in healthy donors. Background on the study: Counted in an early data release were about 85 million unique TCRs from HLA-typed donors.

Regarding the study as a whole: Earlier analysis found most TCR beta V segments productive about 87% or about 30% of the time. CMV serostatus was the only recorded immune exposure for donors. Some V segments, TRBV6-2 and TRBV6-3 among them, were indistinguishable and were therefore excluded.

The PCR had 60 Vbeta and 13 Jbeta primers. TCRdb keeps only in-frame clones here, not all; method: immunoSEQ multiplex PCR. The sample lists under 200,000 clones, around 80% seen once, with more than 3.5% in the top ten. Trimming cost V 6 bases and J 0 bases; bases outside gene matches: 5. The CDR3 runs to 15 residues. CDR1 is SGHRS and CDR2 is YFSETQ in the germline V gene. This clone was counted a few times. Its antigen is unidentified. Sample: PBMCs. The chain couples TRBV5-1 to TRBJ1-4; 7 nucleotides match TRBD1. This receptor was obtained from a man between 40 and 49 years old in good health and CMV-seronegative. In DNA, the CDR3 is TGCGCCAGCAATGGAGGGACAGCAACTAATGAAAAACTGTTTTTT. This encodes CASNGGTATNEKLFF.